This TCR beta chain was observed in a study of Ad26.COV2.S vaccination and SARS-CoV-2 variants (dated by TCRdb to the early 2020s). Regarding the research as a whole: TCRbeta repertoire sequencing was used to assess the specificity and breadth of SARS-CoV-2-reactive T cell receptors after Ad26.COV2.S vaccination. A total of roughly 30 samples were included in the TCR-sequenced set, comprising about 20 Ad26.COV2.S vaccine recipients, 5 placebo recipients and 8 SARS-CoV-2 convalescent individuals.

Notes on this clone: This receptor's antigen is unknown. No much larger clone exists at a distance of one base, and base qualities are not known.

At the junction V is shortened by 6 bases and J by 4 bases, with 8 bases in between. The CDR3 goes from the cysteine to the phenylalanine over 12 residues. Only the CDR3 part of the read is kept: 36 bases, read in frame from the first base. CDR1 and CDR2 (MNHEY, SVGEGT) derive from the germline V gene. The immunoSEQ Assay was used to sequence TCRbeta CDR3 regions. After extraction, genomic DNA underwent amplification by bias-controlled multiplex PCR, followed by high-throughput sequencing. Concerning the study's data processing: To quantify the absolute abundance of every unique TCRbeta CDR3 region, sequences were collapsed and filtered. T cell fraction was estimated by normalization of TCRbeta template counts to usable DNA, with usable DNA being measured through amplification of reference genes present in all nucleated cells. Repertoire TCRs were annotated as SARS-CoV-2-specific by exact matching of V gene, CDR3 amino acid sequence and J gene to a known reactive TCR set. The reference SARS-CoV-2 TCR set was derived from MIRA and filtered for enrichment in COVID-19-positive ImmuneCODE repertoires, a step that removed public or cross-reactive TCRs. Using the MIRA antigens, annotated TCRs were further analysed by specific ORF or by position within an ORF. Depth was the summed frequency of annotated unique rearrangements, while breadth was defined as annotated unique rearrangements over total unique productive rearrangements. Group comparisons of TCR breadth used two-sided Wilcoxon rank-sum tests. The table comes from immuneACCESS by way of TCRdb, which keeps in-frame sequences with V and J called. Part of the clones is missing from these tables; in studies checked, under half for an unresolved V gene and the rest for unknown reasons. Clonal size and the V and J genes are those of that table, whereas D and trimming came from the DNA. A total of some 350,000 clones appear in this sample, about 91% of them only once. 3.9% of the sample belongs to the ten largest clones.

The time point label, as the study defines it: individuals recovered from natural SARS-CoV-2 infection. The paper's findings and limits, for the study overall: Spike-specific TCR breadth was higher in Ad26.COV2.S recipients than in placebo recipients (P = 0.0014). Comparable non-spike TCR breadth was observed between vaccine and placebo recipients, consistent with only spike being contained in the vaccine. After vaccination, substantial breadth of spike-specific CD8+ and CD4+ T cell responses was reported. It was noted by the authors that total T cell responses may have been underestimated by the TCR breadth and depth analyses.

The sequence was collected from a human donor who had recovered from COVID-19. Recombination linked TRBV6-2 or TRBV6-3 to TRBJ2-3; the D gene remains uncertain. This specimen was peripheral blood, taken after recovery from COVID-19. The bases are TGTGCCAGCAGCAATAGTGCAGATACGCAGTATTTT. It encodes CASSNSADTQYF.